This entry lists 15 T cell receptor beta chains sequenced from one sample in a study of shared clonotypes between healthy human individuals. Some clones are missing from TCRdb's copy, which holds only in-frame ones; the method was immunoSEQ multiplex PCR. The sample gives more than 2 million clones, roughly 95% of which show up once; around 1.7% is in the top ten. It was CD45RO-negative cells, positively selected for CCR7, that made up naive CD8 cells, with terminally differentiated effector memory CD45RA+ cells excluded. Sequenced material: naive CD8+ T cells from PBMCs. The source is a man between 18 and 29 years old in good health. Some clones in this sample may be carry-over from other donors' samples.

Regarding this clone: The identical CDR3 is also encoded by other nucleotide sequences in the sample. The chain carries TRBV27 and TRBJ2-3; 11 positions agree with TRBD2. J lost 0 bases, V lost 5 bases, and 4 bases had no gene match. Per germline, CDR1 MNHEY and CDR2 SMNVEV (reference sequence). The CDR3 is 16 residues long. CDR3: CASSPRTSGSTDTQYF. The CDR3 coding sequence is TGTGCCAGCAGTCCAAGGACTAGCGGGAGCACAGATACGCAGTATTTT.

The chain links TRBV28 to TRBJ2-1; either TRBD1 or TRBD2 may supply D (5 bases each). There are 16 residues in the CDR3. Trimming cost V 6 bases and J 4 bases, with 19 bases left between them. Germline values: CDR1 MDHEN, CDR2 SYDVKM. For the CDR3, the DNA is TGTGCCAGCAGGGGCGTCAGGGAAGAGGGGTACAATGAGCAGTTCTTC. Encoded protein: CASRGVREEGYNEQFF.

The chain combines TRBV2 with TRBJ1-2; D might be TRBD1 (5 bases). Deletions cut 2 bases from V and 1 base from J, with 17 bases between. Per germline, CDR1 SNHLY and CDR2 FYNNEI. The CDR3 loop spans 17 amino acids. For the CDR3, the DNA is TGTGCCAGCAGTGAATCCGCGACAGCCTCCCTTAACTATGGCTACACCTTC. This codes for CASSESATASLNYGYTF.

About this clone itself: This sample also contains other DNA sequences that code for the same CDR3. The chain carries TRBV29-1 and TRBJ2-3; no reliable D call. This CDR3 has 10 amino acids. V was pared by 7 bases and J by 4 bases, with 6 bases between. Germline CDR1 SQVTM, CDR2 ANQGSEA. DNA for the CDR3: TGCAGCGGCAGGTCAGATACGCAGTATTTT. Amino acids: CSGRSDTQYF.

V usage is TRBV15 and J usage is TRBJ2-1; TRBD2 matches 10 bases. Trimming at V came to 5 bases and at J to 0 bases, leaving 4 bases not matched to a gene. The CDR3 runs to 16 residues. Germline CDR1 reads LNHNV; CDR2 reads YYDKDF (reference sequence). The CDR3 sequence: CATSVRLAGSYNEQFF. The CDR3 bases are TGTGCCACCAGCGTCCGACTAGCGGGCTCCTACAATGAGCAGTTCTTC.

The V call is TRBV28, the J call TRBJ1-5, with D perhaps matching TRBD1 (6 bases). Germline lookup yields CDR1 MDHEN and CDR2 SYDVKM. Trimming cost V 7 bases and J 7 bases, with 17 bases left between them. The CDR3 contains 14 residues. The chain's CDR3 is CASNSRGGGQPQHF. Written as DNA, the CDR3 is TGTGCCAGCAACTCTAGAGGGGGGGGACAGCCCCAGCATTTT. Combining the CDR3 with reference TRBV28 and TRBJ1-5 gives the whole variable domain DVKVTQSSRYLVKRTGEKVFLECVQDMDHENMFWYRQDPGLGLRLIYFSYDVKMKEKGDIPEGYSVSREKKERFSLILESASTNQTSMYLCASNSRGGGQPQHFGDGTRLSIL.

CDR3: CASSPIGLAGLYEQYF. The CDR3 nucleotides are TGTGCCAGCAGTCCAATCGGACTAGCGGGGCTATACGAGCAGTACTTC. The rearrangement links TRBV28 to TRBJ2-7, with 12 bases aligning to TRBD2. Per the germline V gene, CDR1 is MDHEN and CDR2 is SYDVKM. V shed 5 bases and J 4 bases; nucleotides not matched to a gene: 9. This CDR3 spans 16 amino acids.

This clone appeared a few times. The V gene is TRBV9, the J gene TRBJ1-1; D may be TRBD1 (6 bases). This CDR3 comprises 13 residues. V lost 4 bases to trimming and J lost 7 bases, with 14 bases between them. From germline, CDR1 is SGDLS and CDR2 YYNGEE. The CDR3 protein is CASSLGGYGEAFF. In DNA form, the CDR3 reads TGTGCCAGCAGCCTAGGGGGGTATGGTGAAGCTTTCTTT.

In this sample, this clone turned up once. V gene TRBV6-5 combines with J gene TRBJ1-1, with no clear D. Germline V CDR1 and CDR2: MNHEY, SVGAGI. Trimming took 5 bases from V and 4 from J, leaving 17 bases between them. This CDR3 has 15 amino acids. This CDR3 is CASSQRSGSITEAFF. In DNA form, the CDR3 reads TGTGCCAGCAGTCAGCGGTCCGGGAGTATCACTGAAGCTTTCTTT.

The CDR3 loop is CASSLVDRAHEQYF. For the CDR3, the DNA is TGTGCCAGCAGCTTGGTGGACAGGGCTCACGAGCAGTACTTC. The chain combines TRBV5-6 with TRBJ2-7, with TRBD1 identical over 8 bases. Looked up from germline, CDR1 is SGHDT and CDR2 is YYEEEE. Trimming took 0 bases from V and 5 from J; bases not matched to a gene: 4. CDR3 length equals 14 residues.

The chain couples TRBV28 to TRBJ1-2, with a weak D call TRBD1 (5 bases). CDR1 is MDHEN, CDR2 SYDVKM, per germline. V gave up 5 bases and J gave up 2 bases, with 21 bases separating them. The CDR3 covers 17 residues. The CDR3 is CASSHRDRLTANYGYTF. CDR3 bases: TGTGCCAGCAGTCACCGGGACCGACTTACCGCCAACTATGGCTACACCTTC.

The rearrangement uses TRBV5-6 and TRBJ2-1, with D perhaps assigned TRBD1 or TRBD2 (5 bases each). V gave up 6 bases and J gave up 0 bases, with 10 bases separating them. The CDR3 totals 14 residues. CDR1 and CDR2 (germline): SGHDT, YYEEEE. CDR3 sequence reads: CASKWGNSYNEQFF. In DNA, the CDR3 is TGTGCCAGCAAGTGGGGGAACTCCTACAATGAGCAGTTCTTC.

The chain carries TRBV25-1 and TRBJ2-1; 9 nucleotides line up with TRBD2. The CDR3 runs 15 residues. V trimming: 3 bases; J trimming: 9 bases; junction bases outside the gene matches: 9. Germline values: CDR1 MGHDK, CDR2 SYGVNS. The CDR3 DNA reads TGTGCCAGCAGTGATTATAGCGGGAGTAAAGGTGAGCAGTTCTTC. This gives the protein CASSDYSGSKGEQFF.

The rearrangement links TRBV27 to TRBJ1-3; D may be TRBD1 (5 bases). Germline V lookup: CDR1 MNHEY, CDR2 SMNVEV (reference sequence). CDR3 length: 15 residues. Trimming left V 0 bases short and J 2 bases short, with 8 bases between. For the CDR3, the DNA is TGTGCCAGCAGTTTATCTGGGGACCCTGGAAACACCATATATTTT. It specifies CASSLSGDPGNTIYF.

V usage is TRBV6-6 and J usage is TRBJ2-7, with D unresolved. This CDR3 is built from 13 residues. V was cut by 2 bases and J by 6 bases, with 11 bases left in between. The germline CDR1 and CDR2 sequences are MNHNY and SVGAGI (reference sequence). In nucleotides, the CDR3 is TGTGCCAGCAGTTACCAACACTCGGGCGAGCAGTACTTC. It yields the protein CASSYQHSGEQYF.